The 31 T cell receptor beta chains below all came from one sample that was sequenced in a study of blood T cell repertoires in COVID-19. Libraries were prepared by immunoSEQ multiplex PCR; TCRdb keeps only in-frame clonotypes and omits some of them. The data show about 97,000 clones, with roughly 84% seen just once and 4.5% held by the top ten. The sequenced sample was peripheral blood. These TCRs come from a human donor in a cohort sampled during active COVID-19.

CDR3 nucleotides: TGTGCCAGCAGCATTCACAGGCGGCTCAAGGGGAACACTGAAGCTTTCTTT. This sequence encodes CASSIHRRLKGNTEAFF. J is TRBJ1-1 and V is TRBV21-1; no check of the table's D call, TRBD1, against the DNA was made. TRBV21-1 has pseudogene status. The CDR3 contains 17 residues.

V usage is TRBV12-3 or TRBV12-4 and J usage is TRBJ1-3; D remains unclear. V lost 7 bases to trimming and J lost 4 bases, with 11 bases between them. The CDR3 covers 13 residues. The CDR3 DNA reads as TGTGCCAGCACCTCCAGGCAGGGAAACACCATATATTTT. Its translation is CASTSRQGNTIYF.

In its sample, this clone was seen once. V and J are TRBV7-9 and TRBJ1-1; 7 bases agree with TRBD1. This CDR3 comprises 17 residues. The V gene's germline CDR1 is SEHNR and CDR2 FQNEAQ (reference sequence). The V and J ends lost 5 bases and 1 base, in that order; junction bases with no gene match: 13. The CDR3 DNA reads as TGTGCCAGCAGCCCCATGGGCGAAACAGGGGCGAACACTGAAGCTTTCTTT. This codes for CASSPMGETGANTEAFF.

This chain links TRBV19 with TRBJ2-1; D is possibly TRBD2 (6 bases). CDR1 LNHDA and CDR2 SQIVND come from the germline V gene (reference sequence). This CDR3 has 14 residues. V was cut by 8 bases and J by 1 base, with 12 bases left in between. The CDR3 bases are TGTGCCAGTTTAGCGGTACTTTCCTACAATGAGCAGTTCTTC. Protein sequence: CASLAVLSYNEQFF.

The rearrangement uses TRBV15 and TRBJ2-2; 7 bases are shared with TRBD1. The length of the CDR3 is 17 residues. CDR1 and CDR2 from the germline V gene are LNHNV and YYDKDF (reference sequence). The trim removed 0 bases at V and 4 bases at J, leaving 8 bases unmatched. CDR3 nucleotides: TGTGCCACCAGCAGAGATCACCCAGGGGGTGGCACCGGGGAGCTGTTTTTT. Translation: CATSRDHPGGGTGELFF. Combining the CDR3 with reference TRBV15 and TRBJ2-2 gives the whole variable domain DAMVIQNPRYQVTQFGKPVTLSCSQTLNHNVMYWYQQKSSQAPKLLFHYYDKDFNNEADTPDNFQSRRPNTSFCFLDIRSPGLGDTAMYLCATSRDHPGGGTGELFFGEGSRLTVL.

The chain couples TRBV7-3 to TRBJ2-7; 7 bases match TRBD2. This CDR3 contains 16 residues. The V gene's germline CDR1 is SGHTA and CDR2 FQGTGA. The V segment lost 4 bases and the J segment 4 bases; nucleotides outside the gene matches: 13. The CDR3 reads CASSSALGGGSYEQYF. Here the CDR3 DNA reads TGTGCCAGCAGCTCCGCACTTGGCGGGGGATCATACGAGCAGTACTTC.

The chain links TRBV5-1 to TRBJ1-1; D might be TRBD1 (5 bases). Per germline, CDR1 SGHRS and CDR2 YFSETQ. V lost 1 base to trimming and J lost 4 bases, with 8 bases between them. This CDR3 has 13 residues. CDR3 coding DNA: TGCGCCAGCAGCTTGTACGACAGCACTGAAGCTTTCTTT. It specifies CASSLYDSTEAFF. Together with reference TRBV5-1 and TRBJ1-1, the CDR3 gives the full variable domain: KAGVTQTPRYLIKTRGQQVTLSCSPISGHRSVSWYQQTPGQGLQFLFEYFSETQRNKGNFPGRFSGRQFSNSRSEMNVSTLELGDSALYLCASSLYDSTEAFFGQGTRLTVV.

This clone was counted once. The rearrangement uses TRBV7-2 and TRBJ1-3, with a tentative D call TRBD1 (6 bases). The CDR3 covers 13 residues. Between the trimmed V and J ends, which lost 5 bases and 6 bases, there was a span of 11 bases. CDR1 is SGHTA and CDR2 is FQGNSA in the germline V gene. The CDR3 region has the DNA TGTGCCAGCAGCCATGGACAGATAAACACCATATATTTT. It encodes CASSHGQINTIYF.

This chain uses TRBV6-5 with TRBJ1-3, with TRBD1 matching over 7 bases. Germline V lookup: CDR1 MNHEY, CDR2 SVGAGI. J lost 0 bases, V lost 6 bases, and 5 bases had no gene match. The CDR3 is 15 residues long. The CDR3 DNA sequence: TGTGCCAGCAGAAGGGACAGACCCTCTGGAAACACCATATATTTT. Amino acid sequence: CASRRDRPSGNTIYF.

V gene TRBV19 combines with J gene TRBJ2-7, with D possibly matching TRBD1 (6 bases). V lost 8 bases and J lost 0, with 14 bases in between. There are 14 residues in the CDR3. Germline V gene sequence: CDR1 LNHDA, CDR2 SQIVND (reference sequence). In nucleotides, the CDR3 is TGTGCCAGTCGGACAGACCCTAACTCCTACGAGCAGTACTTC. This sequence encodes CASRTDPNSYEQYF.

The genes are TRBV28 and TRBJ2-7, with 8 bases aligning to TRBD2. CDR1 and CDR2 (germline): MDHEN, SYDVKM. V shed 7 bases and J 0 bases; nucleotides not matched to a gene: 5. The CDR3 contains 14 residues. CDR3 DNA: TGTGCCAGCAAGCCGGGAGGGGGCTCCTACGAGCAGTACTTC. This sequence encodes CASKPGGGSYEQYF. Using reference TRBV28 and TRBJ2-7 for the parts outside the CDR3, the full variable domain is DVKVTQSSRYLVKRTGEKVFLECVQDMDHENMFWYRQDPGLGLRLIYFSYDVKMKEKGDIPEGYSVSREKKERFSLILESASTNQTSMYLCASKPGGGSYEQYFGPGTRLTVT.

V usage is TRBV5-4 and J usage is TRBJ1-1; maybe TRBD1 (5 bases). Germline loops: CDR1 SGHNT, CDR2 YYREEE (reference sequence). The CDR3 runs 15 residues. Trimming cost V 1 base and J 11 bases, with 21 bases left between them. The CDR3 region is CASSLQGGGGGSAFF. For the CDR3, the DNA is TGTGCCAGCAGCTTGCAAGGTGGGGGGGGAGGGTCGGCTTTCTTT. Looking up the rest from reference TRBV5-4 and TRBJ1-1 gives the full variable domain: ETGVTQSPTHLIKTRGQQVTLRCSSQSGHNTVSWYQQALGQGPQFIFQYYREEENGRGNFPPRFSGLQFPNYSSELNVNALELDDSALYLCASSLQGGGGGSAFFGQGTRLTVV.

The J gene is TRBJ2-7, the V gene TRBV21-1; the table assigns TRBD1, which was not confirmed against the DNA. TRBV21-1 represents a pseudogene. This CDR3 contains 16 residues. CDR3 residues: CASSKDRGMGCYEQYF. The CDR3 bases are TGTGCCAGCAGCAAAGATAGGGGGATGGGTTGCTACGAGCAGTACTTC.

The genes are TRBV19 and TRBJ1-6; D call uncertain. The CDR3 runs 16 residues. Trimming left V 3 bases short and J 0 bases short, with 9 bases between. Germline lookup yields CDR1 LNHDA and CDR2 SQIVND (reference sequence). The CDR3 protein is CASSISVSSYNSPLHF. The CDR3 DNA follows: TGTGCCAGTAGTATTTCGGTTAGCTCCTATAATTCACCCCTCCACTTT.

This sequence joins TRBV28 and TRBJ1-3, with TRBD1 matching 9 bases. The ends lost 10 bases at V and 3 bases at J; junction bases unmatched: 7. CDR3 size: 14 residues. CDR1 is MDHEN, CDR2 SYDVKM, per germline. The CDR3 DNA reads as TGTGCCACCAGGGACAGGGCGTTTGGAAACACCATATATTTT. This sequence encodes CATRDRAFGNTIYF.

This clone was counted a few times. The rearrangement links TRBV6-6 to TRBJ1-5; no clear D gene. The CDR3 loop spans 16 amino acids. CDR1 is MNHNY, CDR2 SVGAGI, per germline (reference sequence). V was cut by 7 bases and J by 8 bases, with 24 bases left in between. CDR3 protein: CASTPTGPKASEPQHF. DNA for the CDR3: TGTGCCAGCACCCCTACGGGTCCGAAGGCCAGTGAGCCCCAGCATTTT.

This clone has a single count. The CDR3 DNA is TGTGCCAGCAGTCTCGGGGGACAGGGTAGCAATCAGCCCCAGCATTTT. This encodes CASSLGGQGSNQPQHF. V gene TRBV6-6 combines with J gene TRBJ1-5, with 9 bases lining up with TRBD1. Per germline, CDR1 MNHNY and CDR2 SVGAGI (reference sequence). V trimming: 5 bases; J trimming: 0 bases; junction bases outside the gene matches: 5. The CDR3 length is 16 residues.

V gene TRBV18 combines with J gene TRBJ1-4, with D possibly matching TRBD1 (6 bases). Looked up from germline, CDR1 is KGHSH and CDR2 is LQKENI. V dropped 6 bases and J dropped 8 bases, with 13 bases sitting between them. CDR3 length: 13 residues. This CDR3 is CASSRGQTEKLFF. CDR3 DNA: TGTGCCAGCTCTCGCGGACAGACGGAAAAACTGTTTTTT.

This sequence joins TRBV5-5 and TRBJ2-7, with a weak D call TRBD2 (7 bases). The germline V gene has CDR1 SGHKS and CDR2 YYEKEE (reference sequence). V gave up 1 base and J gave up 2 bases, with 13 bases separating them. This CDR3 is built from 15 residues. CDR3 bases: TGTGCCAGCAGCTTGATTGGGGGGGGCCCCTACGAGCAGTACTTC. Its translation: CASSLIGGGPYEQYF.

The rearrangement joins TRBV5-1 to TRBJ2-1; 10 nucleotides align to TRBD1. This CDR3 has 15 residues. V gave up 4 bases and J gave up 7 bases; unmatched junction bases: 8. From germline, CDR1 is SGHRS and CDR2 YFSETQ. This CDR3 reads CASSVTGGAENEQFF. The DNA for the CDR3 is TGCGCCAGCAGCGTGACAGGGGGCGCCGAGAATGAGCAGTTCTTC.

The V and J genes are TRBV7-9 and TRBJ2-6; no firm D call. This CDR3 is 19 amino acids long. Between the trimmed V and J ends, which lost 3 bases and 0 bases, there was a span of 18 bases. CDR1 and CDR2 (germline): SEHNR, FQNEAQ (reference sequence). Here the CDR3 reads CASSFSFRRPDSGANVLTF. DNA for the CDR3: TGTGCCAGCAGCTTCTCGTTTAGGCGGCCGGACTCTGGGGCCAACGTCCTGACTTTC.

This chain connects TRBV7-9 to TRBJ1-5; D not certain. The CDR3 covers 12 residues. CDR1 is SEHNR, CDR2 FQNEAQ, per germline (reference sequence). V lost 8 bases and J 4 bases, leaving 9 bases between the germline ends. CDR3 region: CASSRTNQPQHF. For the CDR3, the DNA is TGTGCCAGCTCGCGAACGAATCAGCCCCAGCATTTT.

This clone has just a few counts. The chain carries TRBV6-5 and TRBJ2-1, with D possibly being TRBD1 (5 bases). Deletions cut 5 bases from V and 4 bases from J, with 9 bases between. The length of the CDR3 is 13 residues. CDR1 is MNHEY and CDR2 is SVGAGI in the germline V gene. CDR3 loop: CASSRREYNEQFF. CDR3 DNA sequence: TGTGCCAGCAGTCGCAGGGAATACAATGAGCAGTTCTTC.

For the CDR3, the DNA is TGCGCCAGCAGCTTGGCCGGGACAGGGGGTTCCGAGCAGTACTTC. Translated: CASSLAGTGGSEQYF. The gene calls are TRBV5-1 and TRBJ2-7, with TRBD1 identical over 11 bases. Germline V gives CDR1 SGHRS, CDR2 YFSETQ. This CDR3 region has 15 residues. J lost 6 bases, V lost 0 bases, and 5 bases had no gene match. The full variable domain, completed using reference TRBV5-1 and TRBJ2-7, is KAGVTQTPRYLIKTRGQQVTLSCSPISGHRSVSWYQQTPGQGLQFLFEYFSETQRNKGNFPGRFSGRQFSNSRSEMNVSTLELGDSALYLCASSLAGTGGSEQYFGPGTRLTVT.

The gene calls are TRBV12-3 or TRBV12-4 and TRBJ2-7; D is perhaps TRBD2 (6 bases). The V end lost 1 base, the J end lost 10 bases, and 8 bases lay between the germline ends. The CDR3 loop spans 11 amino acids. The CDR3 sequence is CASSLGRAQYF. The DNA for the CDR3 is TGTGCCAGCAGTTTAGGGAGGGCTCAGTACTTC.

This chain uses TRBV6-6 with TRBJ2-1; the D gene is possibly TRBD2 (5 bases). The CDR3 sequence is 15 residues long. The germline gives CDR1 MNHNY, CDR2 SVGAGI (reference sequence). V lost 5 bases and J lost 7, with 18 bases in between. The CDR3 DNA follows: TGTGCCAGCAGTAAGGGTCACGACCGAGGGAATGAGCAGTTCTTC. The encoded protein is CASSKGHDRGNEQFF.

CDR3 sequence reads: CASSIRRLAGAQGETQYF. The CDR3 nucleotides read TGTGCCAGCAGCATAAGGCGGCTAGCGGGGGCCCAGGGAGAGACCCAGTACTTC. This sequence joins TRBV7-2 and TRBJ2-5, with 10 bases fitting TRBD2. The trim removed 5 bases at V and 4 bases at J, leaving 16 bases unmatched. Germline values: CDR1 SGHTA, CDR2 FQGNSA. CDR3 length equals 18 residues. Using reference TRBV7-2 and TRBJ2-5 for the parts outside the CDR3, the full variable domain is GAGVSQSPSNKVTEKGKDVELRCDPISGHTALYWYRQSLGQGLEFLIYFQGNSAPDKSGLPSDRFSAERTGGSVSTLTIQRTQQEDSAVYLCASSIRRLAGAQGETQYFGPGTRLLVL.

The rearrangement uses TRBV6-2 or TRBV6-3 and TRBJ1-6; TRBD1 matches 8 bases. The CDR3 extends over 18 amino acids. With 2 bases clipped from V and 8 bases from J, the junction kept 14 bases outside the gene matches. The germline V gene has CDR1 MNHEY and CDR2 SVGEGT. The CDR3 is CASSYPIVWTGLYSPLHF. CDR3 DNA: TGTGCCAGCAGTTACCCGATCGTGTGGACAGGGCTGTATTCACCCCTCCACTTT.

The chain joins TRBV5-1 to TRBJ2-5, with a weak D call TRBD2 (6 bases). CDR3 length: 14 residues. V was trimmed by 4 bases and J by 2 bases, leaving 12 bases between them. The germline V gene encodes CDR1 SGHRS and CDR2 YFSETQ. The CDR3 loop reads CASSGQGLQETQYF. The CDR3 bases are TGCGCCAGCAGCGGGCAGGGACTTCAAGAGACCCAGTACTTC.

This clone was seen only a few times. The gene calls are TRBV5-6 and TRBJ1-2; D remains ambiguous. The V gene lost 5 bases and the J gene lost 6 bases, with 17 bases spanning the gap. CDR1 and CDR2 from the germline V gene are SGHDT and YYEEEE. The length of the CDR3 is 14 residues. The CDR3 here is CASRPGTGIHGYTF. CDR3 DNA: TGTGCCAGCAGGCCCGGAACCGGGATCCATGGCTACACCTTC.

CDR3 amino acids: CASSLIGGDSGNTIYF. The CDR3 nucleotides are TGCGCCAGCAGCTTGATCGGCGGGGACTCTGGAAACACCATATATTTT. This chain connects TRBV5-1 to TRBJ1-3, with unresolved D. V shed 1 base and J shed 0 bases, with 11 bases lying between them. Per germline, CDR1 SGHRS and CDR2 YFSETQ. This CDR3 contains 16 residues.